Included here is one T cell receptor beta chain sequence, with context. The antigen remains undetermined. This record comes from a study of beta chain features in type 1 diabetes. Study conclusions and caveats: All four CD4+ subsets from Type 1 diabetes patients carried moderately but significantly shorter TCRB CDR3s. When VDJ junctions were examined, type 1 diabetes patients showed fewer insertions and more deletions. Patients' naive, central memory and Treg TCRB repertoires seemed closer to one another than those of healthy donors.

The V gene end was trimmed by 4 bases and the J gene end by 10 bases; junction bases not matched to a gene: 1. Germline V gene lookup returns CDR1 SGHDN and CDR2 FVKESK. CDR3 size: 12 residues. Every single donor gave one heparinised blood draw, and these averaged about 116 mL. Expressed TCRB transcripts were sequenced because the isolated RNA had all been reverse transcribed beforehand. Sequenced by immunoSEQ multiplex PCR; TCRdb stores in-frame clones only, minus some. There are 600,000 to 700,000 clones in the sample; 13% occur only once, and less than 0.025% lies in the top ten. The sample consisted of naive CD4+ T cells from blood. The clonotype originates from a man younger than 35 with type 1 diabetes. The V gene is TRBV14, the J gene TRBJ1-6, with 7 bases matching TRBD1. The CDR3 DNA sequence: TGTGCCAGCAGCCTACAGGGGTCACCCCTCCACTTT. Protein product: CASSLQGSPLHF.